This entry lists 29 T cell receptor beta chains sequenced from one sample in a study of PD-1 blockade in classical Hodgkin lymphoma. Libraries were prepared by immunoSEQ multiplex PCR; TCRdb keeps only in-frame clonotypes and omits some of them. The repertoire holds roughly 81,000 clones, with approximately 91% as singletons. Each and every patient relapsed after autologous stem cell transplantation, and patients got differing brentuximab vedotin exposure. This specimen consisted of peripheral blood mononuclear cells (PBMCs), obtained before the second cycle of nivolumab. The receptors stem from a human donor with classical Hodgkin lymphoma.

The V and J genes are TRBV2 and TRBJ1-5; TRBD1 is a possible D gene (5 bases). V lost 6 bases and J lost 4, with 16 bases in between. The CDR3 consists of 15 residues. The germline V gene encodes CDR1 SNHLY and CDR2 FYNNEI. CDR3 coding DNA: TGTGCCAGCAGAACCGGGACGGTAGCTAATCAGCCCCAGCATTTT. Residues: CASRTGTVANQPQHF. The full variable domain, in which reference TRBV2 and TRBJ1-5 provide the parts outside the CDR3, is EPEVTQTPSHQVTQMGQEVILRCVPISNHLYFYWYRQILGQKVEFLVSFYNNEISEKSEIFDDQFSVERPDGSNFTLKIRSTKLEDSAMYFCASRTGTVANQPQHFGDGTRLSIL.

On this clone: At one end the junction does not follow the germline gene, possibly because of a read error. This chain connects TRBV5-4 to TRBJ2-7; TRBD1 matches 12 bases. The CDR3 sequence is 15 residues long. The germline V gene encodes CDR1 SGHNT and CDR2 YYREEE (reference sequence). The CDR3 nucleotides are TGTGCCAGCAGCACACCGGGACAGGGGGCGCGGGAGGGACCCTTC. Its protein is CASSTPGQGAREGPF. Complete variable domain (other parts from reference TRBV5-4 and TRBJ2-7): ETGVTQSPTHLIKTRGQQVTLRCSSQSGHNTVSWYQQALGQGPQFIFQYYREEENGRGNFPPRFSGLQFPNYSSELNVNALELDDSALYLCASSTPGQGAREGPFGPGTRLTVT.

The chain has TRBV5-5 and TRBJ2-1; D is unclear. Trimming shortened V by 4 bases and J by 0 bases, and 20 bases separated the two germline ends. In germline, CDR1 is SGHKS, CDR2 YYEKEE (reference sequence). The CDR3 length is 18 residues. CDR3 coding DNA: TGTGCCAGCAGCCTAAGGGATGGGCCTCAGAACTCCTACAATGAGCAGTTCTTC. It yields the protein CASSLRDGPQNSYNEQFF.

This chain joins TRBV4-2 and TRBJ2-7, with D possibly TRBD2 on 5 matching bases. CDR3 length equals 17 residues. CDR1 LGHNA and CDR2 YNFKEQ come from the germline V gene. Trimming took off 4 bases at V and 2 bases at J, with 21 bases between the two ends. CDR3 DNA: TGTGCCAGCAGCCCCCTAATTGGAGCGGCAACTACCTACGAGCAGTACTTC. Translation: CASSPLIGAATTYEQYF.

The chain is built from TRBV11-2 and TRBJ2-1, with no clear D. The CDR3 is 13 residues long. Germline CDR1 reads SGHAT; CDR2 reads FQNNGV. V was shortened by 2 bases and J by 6 bases, with 8 bases between the two germline ends. Here the CDR3 DNA reads TGTGCCAGCAGCTTAAATTCAGTCAATGAGCAGTTCTTC. Amino acids: CASSLNSVNEQFF. Full variable domain (outside the CDR3, taken from reference TRBV11-2 and TRBJ2-1): EAGVAQSPRYKIIEKRQSVAFWCNPISGHATLYWYQQILGQGPKLLIQFQNNGVVDDSQLPKDRFSAERLKGVDSTLKIQPAKLEDSAVYLCASSLNSVNEQFFGPGTRLTVL.

About this clone: The same CDR3 can be traced to other DNA sequences in this sample. This chain connects TRBV2 to TRBJ2-7; D is unresolved. Germline CDR1 is SNHLY and CDR2 is FYNNEI. This CDR3 contains 10 residues. The V end was cut by 4 bases, the J end by 4 bases, with 2 bases between. The DNA for the CDR3 is TGTGCCAGCAGTGGTTACGAGCAGTACTTC. Translating it yields CASSGYEQYF.

The chain carries TRBV27 and TRBJ2-7; no clear D gene. This CDR3 is 13 amino acids long. Germline V lookup: CDR1 MNHEY, CDR2 SMNVEV (reference sequence). Trimming cost V 6 bases and J 4 bases, with 13 bases left between them. The CDR3, as DNA: TGTGCCAGCAGATCTGCGTCCCTATACGAGCAGTACTTC. Its translation is CASRSASLYEQYF.

In its sample, this clone was seen a few times. The chain combines TRBV6-6 with TRBJ2-7; possibly TRBD1 for D (6 bases). Germline CDR1 and CDR2: MNHNY and SVGAGI (reference sequence). With 2 bases removed from V and 5 bases from J, the gap between germline ends came to 16 bases. The CDR3 loop spans 15 amino acids. CDR3 sequence reads: CASSYTEVRGDEQYF. CDR3 DNA sequence: TGTGCCAGCAGTTACACGGAGGTCAGGGGAGACGAGCAGTACTTC.

The chain has TRBV4-1 and TRBJ2-1; D possibly corresponds to TRBD2 (7 bases). This CDR3 spans 18 amino acids. V shed 0 bases and J shed 10 bases, with 25 bases lying between them. Germline assignment: CDR1 MGHRA and CDR2 YSYEKL. CDR3 DNA: TGCGCCAGCAGCCAAGATCGAGGGGGGGGCACTAGGAACCCCGAGCAGTTCTTC. Its protein is CASSQDRGGGTRNPEQFF.

V is TRBV28 and J is TRBJ2-1; 13 positions match TRBD2. The germline gives CDR1 MDHEN, CDR2 SYDVKM. CDR3 length equals 15 residues. The V segment lost 6 bases and the J segment 10 bases; nucleotides outside the gene matches: 9. CDR3 sequence reads: CASRKGLAGTPEQFF. The CDR3 bases are TGTGCCAGCAGAAAGGGACTAGCGGGAACCCCCGAGCAGTTCTTC.

The J gene is TRBJ2-1, the V gene TRBV7-6, with D unresolved. The CDR3 length is 14 residues. V was shortened by 1 base and J by 6 bases, with 10 bases between the two germline ends. Germline CDR1 is SGHVS and CDR2 is FNYEAQ. CDR3 in DNA: TGTGCCAGCAGCTTAGGTTCAGCCGTCAATGAGCAGTTCTTC. It translates to CASSLGSAVNEQFF.

V gene TRBV27 combines with J gene TRBJ2-7, with a possible D match to TRBD1 (5 bases). The V gene lost 2 bases and the J gene lost 3 bases, with 8 bases spanning the gap. The CDR3 is 13 amino acids. Germline V lookup: CDR1 MNHEY, CDR2 SMNVEV (reference sequence). CDR3 protein: CASSLAGFYEQYF. CDR3 bases: TGTGCCAGCAGTTTAGCAGGGTTCTACGAGCAGTACTTC.

The rearrangement links TRBV11-2 to TRBJ2-7, with TRBD1 matching over 7 bases. J lost 1 base, V lost 3 bases, and 6 bases had no gene match. This CDR3 spans 15 amino acids. Germline V lookup: CDR1 SGHAT, CDR2 FQNNGV. The CDR3 coding sequence is TGTGCCAGCAGCTTCAGACGGGGACAGTCCTACGAGCAGTACTTC. Its translation: CASSFRRGQSYEQYF.

The chain joins TRBV7-9 to TRBJ2-5, with 9 bases fitting TRBD1. The trim removed 5 bases at V and 5 bases at J, leaving 9 bases unmatched. The germline CDR1 and CDR2 sequences are SEHNR and FQNEAQ (reference sequence). This CDR3 is 15 amino acids long. DNA of the CDR3: TGTGCCAGCAGCCATCCGGGACAGGGAGGGGAGACCCAGTACTTC. It yields the protein CASSHPGQGGETQYF.

This clone was detected once. V usage is TRBV14 and J usage is TRBJ2-3; 7 bases map to TRBD1. The length of the CDR3 is 12 residues. Germline assignment: CDR1 SGHDN and CDR2 FVKESK. The V and J ends lost 4 bases and 11 bases, in that order; junction bases with no gene match: 6. In DNA form, the CDR3 reads TGTGCCAGCAGCCGCCGACGGGACAGGCAGTATTTT. It is translated as CASSRRRDRQYF.

The V call is TRBV27, the J call TRBJ2-5, with D unresolved. Deletions cut 3 bases from V and 5 bases from J, with 19 bases between. The CDR3 length is 16 residues. Per the germline V gene, CDR1 is MNHEY and CDR2 is SMNVEV (reference sequence). CDR3 protein: CASSFHWQSLGETQYF. The CDR3 nucleotides are TGTGCCAGCAGTTTTCACTGGCAGTCCCTAGGGGAGACCCAGTACTTC.

The V and J genes are TRBV7-8 and TRBJ2-7; 7 nucleotides line up with TRBD1. Looked up from germline, CDR1 is SGHVS and CDR2 is FQNEAQ. V shed 5 bases and J 3 bases; nucleotides not matched to a gene: 4. The CDR3 loop spans 13 amino acids. The DNA for the CDR3 is TGTGCCAGCAGCCCTACAGGGGTCTACGAGCAGTACTTC. It specifies CASSPTGVYEQYF.

The chain is built from TRBV4-1 and TRBJ2-7, with 8 bases identical to TRBD2. The CDR3 covers 15 residues. J gave up 2 bases and V 1 base, and 4 bases lay outside the gene matches. Germline CDR1 is MGHRA and CDR2 is YSYEKL. This chain's CDR3 is CASSQGLANTYEQYF. DNA of the CDR3: TGCGCCAGCAGCCAAGGACTAGCGAACACCTACGAGCAGTACTTC.

The CDR3 DNA reads TGTGCCAGCTCACCCCGACAGGGAGATACAGATACGCAGTATTTT. It codes for CASSPRQGDTDTQYF. The chain links TRBV18 to TRBJ2-3; TRBD1 matches 7 bases. The V gene's germline CDR1 is KGHSH and CDR2 LQKENI. The CDR3 extends over 15 amino acids. Trimming cost V 3 bases and J 3 bases; bases outside gene matches: 6. The full variable domain, rest sourced from reference TRBV18 and TRBJ2-3, is NAGVMQNPRHLVRRRGQEARLRCSPMKGHSHVYWYRQLPEEGLKFMVYLQKENIIDESGMPKERFSAEFPKEGPSILRIQQVVRGDSAAYFCASSPRQGDTDTQYFGPGTRLTVL.

The CDR3 protein is CASSITAGDPLHF. The DNA for the CDR3 is TGTGCCAGTAGTATAACGGCGGGAGACCCTCTCCACTTT. This chain connects TRBV19 to TRBJ1-6; D ambiguous. Trimming took 2 bases from V and 16 from J, leaving 15 bases between them. Germline V lookup: CDR1 LNHDA, CDR2 SQIVND (reference sequence). The CDR3 consists of 13 residues.

This sequence joins TRBV4-2 and TRBJ2-6; 9 nucleotides agree with TRBD1. CDR1 LGHNA and CDR2 YNFKEQ come from the germline V gene. Germline trimming cut 4 bases from V and 2 bases from J; bases unmatched to any gene: 24. The CDR3 has 23 amino acids. The CDR3 sequence: CASSRRGLTQTGTGNTGANVLTF. The CDR3 coding sequence is TGTGCCAGCAGCCGTAGGGGGCTGACCCAAACCGGGACAGGGAATACTGGGGCCAACGTCCTGACTTTC.

A single count supports this clone. This chain uses TRBV25-1 with TRBJ1-4, with TRBD1 as a possible D gene (6 bases). In germline, CDR1 is MGHDK, CDR2 SYGVNS. V lost 4 bases to trimming and J lost 8 bases, with 11 bases between them. The CDR3 is 13 amino acids. The CDR3 coding sequence is TGTGCCAGCAGTGCAGGGGTCAAGGAAAAACTGTTTTTT. Residues: CASSAGVKEKLFF.

The chain links TRBV2 to TRBJ1-5; 8 nucleotides line up with TRBD1. Losses at the gene ends were 5 bases for V and 2 bases for J; bases not matched to a gene: 8. The CDR3 contains 16 residues. The germline gives CDR1 SNHLY, CDR2 FYNNEI. The CDR3 DNA reads as TGTGCCAGCAGTCTAAGGACAGGGCAGGGCAATCAGCCCCAGCATTTT. Translated: CASSLRTGQGNQPQHF.

CDR3 in DNA: TGTGCCAGCAGACCATCAGGGGTGGGCTATGGCTACACCTTC. This codes for CASRPSGVGYGYTF. This sequence joins TRBV27 and TRBJ1-2; maybe TRBD1 (6 bases). V was trimmed by 6 bases and J by 4 bases, leaving 15 bases between them. The CDR3 runs to 14 residues. Germline values: CDR1 MNHEY, CDR2 SMNVEV (reference sequence).

CDR3 nucleotide sequence: TGTGCCAGTAGTATTTCGGTTACCTACGAGCAGTACTTC. This translates into CASSISVTYEQYF. The chain joins TRBV19 to TRBJ2-7; D not certain. CDR1 and CDR2 from the germline V gene are LNHDA and SQIVND (reference sequence). V gave up 3 bases and J gave up 2 bases, with 8 bases separating them. The length of the CDR3 is 13 residues.

This sequence joins TRBV6-4 and TRBJ1-1; D not certain. V lost 5 bases, J lost 0 bases, and 7 bases lay in between. Germline V CDR1 and CDR2: MRHNA, SNTAGT. The CDR3 loop spans 13 amino acids. The CDR3 nucleotides are TGTGCCAGCAGTTCTACAGTGAACACTGAAGCTTTCTTT. Its translation is CASSSTVNTEAFF.

The rearrangement uses TRBV4-2 and TRBJ1-1; no clear D gene. V shed 3 bases and J shed 3 bases, with 8 bases lying between them. CDR3 length: 13 amino acids. Germline V CDR1 and CDR2: LGHNA, YNFKEQ. The CDR3, as DNA: TGTGCCAGCAGCCAGTACTTCGACACTGAAGCTTTCTTT. It is translated as CASSQYFDTEAFF.

For this clone: The sample carries other DNA sequences with the same CDR3. The gene calls are TRBV19 and TRBJ1-2, with 8 bases lining up with TRBD1. This CDR3 region has 13 residues. From germline, CDR1 is LNHDA and CDR2 SQIVND (reference sequence). CDR3 region: CATRQGLNYGYTF. In nucleotides, the CDR3 is TGTGCTACCCGACAGGGGCTCAACTATGGCTACACCTTC.

This clone was found once. The V and J genes are TRBV10-1 and TRBJ2-1, with TRBD2 as a possible D gene (6 bases). V lost 5 bases and J 1 base, leaving 9 bases between the germline ends. The germline CDR1 and CDR2 sequences are WNHNN and SYGVQD (reference sequence). The CDR3 covers 14 residues. CDR3 bases: TGCGCCAGCAGTATCGGGGGATCCTACAATGAGCAGTTCTTC. Its protein product is CASSIGGSYNEQFF.